This is a list of T cell receptor beta chains from one sample in a study of T cell changes during pregnancy in multiple sclerosis. TCRdb's copy holds only in-frame clones and misses some; the assay was immunoSEQ multiplex PCR. The data show some 11,000 clones, 75% to 90% seen once. The material was CD8+ T cells from peripheral blood mononuclear cells, obtained in the first trimester of pregnancy. The source is a female donor in good health, enrolled as a control in a pregnancy study. Both conserved end residues are part of each CDR3. D genes are given only for firm matches. Clone size is given for some rows only: seen once, a few or many times, or a class if the clone is expanded.

D: NA
size: NA
J: TRBJ1-2
V: TRBV25-1
DNA: TGTGCCAGCAGTGGGACTCCCCCTGGCTACACCTTC
CDR3: CASSGTPPGYTF

D: NA
size: NA
J: TRBJ1-1
V: TRBV19
DNA: TGTGCCAGTAGTATAGCCATGAACACTGAAGCTTTCTTT
CDR3: CASSIAMNTEAFF

D: TRBD1
size: NA
J: TRBJ1-1
V: TRBV4-2
DNA: TGTGCCAGCAGCCATCGGACAGGGGGAGACACTGAAGCTTTCTTT
CDR3: CASSHRTGGDTEAFF

D: NA
size: NA
J: TRBJ2-1
V: TRBV6-4
DNA: TGTGCCAGCAGTGAAATCCAAGGGGAACCCAATGAGCAGTTCTTC
CDR3: CASSEIQGEPNEQFF

D: NA
size: once
J: TRBJ2-3
V: TRBV27
DNA: TGTGCCAGCAGTTTAGTAGCAAGCACAGATACGCAGTATTTT
CDR3: CASSLVASTDTQYF

D: NA
size: NA
J: TRBJ1-1
V: TRBV6-4
DNA: TGTGCCAGCAGTTCAGGGGCCTCGAACACTGAAGCTTTCTTT
CDR3: CASSSGASNTEAFF

D: NA
size: NA
J: TRBJ2-1
V: TRBV27
DNA: TGTGCCAGTCAGGGAATCTCCTACAATGAGCAGTTCTTC
CDR3: CASQGISYNEQFF

D: NA
size: once
J: TRBJ2-7
V: TRBV19
DNA: TGTGCCAGTAGTTGGACAGTCTCCTACGAGCAGTACTTC
CDR3: CASSWTVSYEQYF

D: NA
size: NA
J: TRBJ2-7
V: TRBV27
DNA: TGTGCCAGCAGTCTCCTAGGGACATCCTACTCCTACGAGCAGTACTTC
CDR3: CASSLLGTSYSYEQYF

D: NA
size: NA
J: TRBJ2-2
V: TRBV6-5
DNA: TGTGCCAGCAGTTGGGGGCGCACCGGGGAGCTGTTTTTT
CDR3: CASSWGRTGELFF

D: TRBD1
size: NA
J: TRBJ1-4
V: TRBV7-9
DNA: TGTGCCAGCAGCTCCCCCCCCCAGGGGGCAGTAGGGGAAAAACTGTTTTTT
CDR3: CASSSPPQGAVGEKLFF